This T cell receptor (beta chain) derives from a study of CD8 T cells in ankylosing spondylitis. Findings and caveats of the study: Several highly homologous variants made up a TCR beta motif, and this motif appeared characteristic of ankylosing spondylitis blood.

Construction of TCR beta libraries was performed using quantitative 5'-RACE with molecular barcodes. TCRdb reprocessed the 5' RACE reads with MiXCR, giving one entry per CDR3 protein. Here the sample spans about 500,000 distinct CDR3 sequences, over 4% being singletons. V gave up 6 bases and J gave up 0 bases, with 21 bases separating them. CDR1 is DFQATT and CDR2 is SNEGSKA in the germline V gene (reference sequence). The CDR3 has 16 residues. This clonotype was counted ten times or more. Antigen: not known. Sequenced input: blood, either unsorted or a sorted T cell fraction (not recorded which). The chain couples TRBV20-1 to TRBJ2-7, with D perhaps matching TRBD1 (6 bases). The origin of this receptor is a male donor with ankylosing spondylitis. For the CDR3, the DNA is TGCAGTGCAAGAATTTGGGGGCAGCTTAACTCCTACGAGCAGTACTTC. Translation gives CSARIWGQLNSYEQYF.